This TCR beta chain is from a study of T cell responses to AZD1222 COVID-19 vaccine. Overall study: Pooling of second doses given at about 4 or about 12 weeks was done. Findings and limits, study-wide: It was only a handful of AZD1222 recipients who were seropositive at baseline. Spike-specific TCR breadth and depth both grew after two AZD1222 doses. White British ancestry dominated among donors, who included more females, and clonal diversity was possibly underestimated.

Note on this clone: Its matching antigen is unknown.

Germline CDR1 is GTSNPN and CDR2 is SVGIG (reference sequence). CDR3 size: 13 residues. Between the trimmed V and J ends, which lost 5 bases and 0 bases, there was a span of 7 bases. Sequencing used immunoSEQ multiplex PCR; TCRdb keeps in-frame clones, though not all of them. Of 150,000 or so clones listed, roughly 90% are singletons. Sequencing used peripheral blood, obtained on day 0 of AZD1222 vaccination. The receptor was isolated from an adult in good health. The rearrangement links TRBV30 to TRBJ1-4, with D possibly TRBD1 on 6 matching bases. The CDR3: CAWSGATNEKLFF. In DNA form, the CDR3 reads TGTGCCTGGTCAGGGGCAACTAATGAAAAACTGTTTTTT.